This TCR beta chain was captured in a study of blood T cells in healthy people across ages. This clonotype was picked up a small number of times. Trimming pared 3 bases from V and 4 bases from J, leaving 12 bases between. Germline CDR1 is SEHNR and CDR2 is FQNEAQ (reference sequence). The CDR3 is made up of 14 amino acids. Combining a sample-barcoded 5' primer with a J-beta primer mix, a second PCR ran for roughly 7 to 12 cycles. TCRdb passed the 5' RACE reads through MiXCR, listing each CDR3 protein once. The data contain around 800,000 distinct CDR3 sequences, around two fifths of them singletons. The clonotype originates from a man in his 60s in good health. Sequencing was carried out using blood. The chain combines TRBV7-9 with TRBJ1-2, with D perhaps matching TRBD1 (5 bases). CDR3 amino acids: CASSFPGTAYGYTF. CDR3 DNA: TGTGCCAGCAGCTTCCCCGGGACGGCCTATGGCTACACCTTC.